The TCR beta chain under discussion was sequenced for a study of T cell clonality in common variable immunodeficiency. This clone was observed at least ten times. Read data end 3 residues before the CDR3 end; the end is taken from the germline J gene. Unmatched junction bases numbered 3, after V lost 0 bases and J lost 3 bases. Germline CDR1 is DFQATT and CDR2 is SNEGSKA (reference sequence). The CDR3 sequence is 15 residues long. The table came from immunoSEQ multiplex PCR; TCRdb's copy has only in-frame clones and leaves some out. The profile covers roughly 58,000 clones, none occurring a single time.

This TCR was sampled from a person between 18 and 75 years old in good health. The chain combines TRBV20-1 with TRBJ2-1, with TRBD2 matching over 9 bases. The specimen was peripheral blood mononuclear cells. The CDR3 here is CSAREASGIYNEQFF. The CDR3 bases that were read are TGCAGTGCTAGAGAAGCTAGCGGGATCTACAATGAG.